The rows below give T cell receptor beta chains drawn from one sample of a study of pediatric ulcerative colitis. Measured with immunoSEQ multiplex PCR; TCRdb has only the in-frame clones, and not every one. This table holds around 14,000 clones, 70% to 90% found once. The source material was blood. These receptors all stem from a boy aged 10-17 years with moderate ulcerative colitis. CDR3s include the opening cysteine and the closing phenylalanine or tryptophan. A D gene is named only where the DNA matches it firmly. Not all rows give a size; the values are once, few, many and, for expanded clones, a class.

cdr3_length clone_size d_call j_call v_call cdr3_aa cdr3_nt
17 - TRBD1 TRBJ2-2 TRBV5-1 CASSRQLGQGIPGELFF TGCGCCAGCAGCCGCCAGCTGGGACAGGGAATTCCCGGGGAGCTGTTTTTT
15 - TRBD2 TRBJ2-1 TRBV18 CASSPRTGTTNEQFF TGTGCCAGCTCACCTCGGACCGGGACTACCAATGAGCAGTTCTTC
13 - - TRBJ2-7 TRBV11-3 CASRGRLSYEQYF TGTGCCAGCAGAGGCAGGCTCTCCTACGAGCAGTACTTC
15 - TRBD2 TRBJ2-1 TRBV18 CASNPGTSGRTEQFF TGTGCCAGCAACCCCGGGACTAGCGGGAGAACTGAGCAGTTCTTC
14 - - TRBJ1-4 TRBV9 CASSVGTANEKLFF TGTGCCAGCAGCGTAGGGACAGCTAATGAAAAACTGTTTTTT
15 - - TRBJ1-3 TRBV12-5 CACHGGGDSGNTIYF TGTGCTTGTCATGGGGGGGGCGACTCTGGAAACACCATATATTTT
15 - - TRBJ1-2 TRBV10-3 CAIREALGQNYGYTF TGTGCCATCAGAGAGGCCCTCGGACAAAACTATGGCTACACCTTC
14 - - TRBJ1-2 TRBV9 CASSVLDTNYGYTF TGTGCCAGCAGCGTACTGGACACGAACTATGGCTACACCTTC
17 - - TRBJ2-1 TRBV13 CASSLGFGHLLNNEQFF TGTGCCAGCAGCTTAGGCTTCGGGCACCTTCTTAACAATGAGCAGTTCTTC
13 - TRBD1 TRBJ1-1 TRBV7-9 CASSDRGDTEAFF TGTGCCAGCAGCGACAGGGGGGACACTGAAGCTTTCTTT
16 - TRBD2 TRBJ2-3 TRBV2 CASPRGRYSSTDTQYF TGTGCCAGCCCCCGCGGGAGGTATTCTAGCACAGATACGCAGTATTTT
16 - - TRBJ1-2 TRBV7-2 CAIPDKTTITNYGYTF TGTGCCATTCCGGACAAGACAACGATTACTAACTATGGCTACACCTTC
18 - - TRBJ1-5 TRBV12-2 CASRLASCTGSSNQPQHF TGTGCAAGTCGCTTAGCATCTTGTACAGGGAGTAGCAATCAGCCCCAGCATTTT
16 - - TRBJ1-2 TRBV19 CASRFHLRVRAYGYTF TGTGCCAGTAGGTTCCACCTTCGGGTGAGGGCCTATGGCTACACCTTC
15 - - TRBJ1-2 TRBV6-6 CASSYSLAGQDGYTF TGTGCCAGCAGTTACTCCTTGGCAGGGCAGGATGGCTACACCTTC
15 - TRBD2 TRBJ2-1 TRBV12-5 CASGWDGTNGDEQFF TGTGCTAGTGGTTGGGACGGGACTAATGGGGATGAGCAGTTCTTC
16 once TRBD1 TRBJ2-7 TRBV7-3 CASSFNPGTGHHEQYF TGTGCCAGCAGTTTCAACCCCGGGACAGGCCACCACGAGCAGTACTTC
17 - - TRBJ2-6 TRBV19 CASSDSPAPSGANVLTF TGTGCCAGTAGTGACTCCCCGGCGCCTTCTGGGGCCAACGTCCTGACTTTC
15 - - TRBJ2-7 TRBV6-6 CASSPPRAVSYEQYF TGTGCCAGCAGTCCCCCGAGGGCTGTATCCTACGAGCAGTACTTC
19 - TRBD1 TRBJ2-4 TRBV27 CASPLGGTGGIVAKNIQYF TGTGCCAGCCCCCTAGGGGGGACAGGGGGCATCGTGGCCAAAAACATTCAGTACTTC
16 - - TRBJ2-3 TRBV30 CAWSVLRLAGTDTQYF TGTGCCTGGAGTGTACTTCGGCTAGCTGGTACAGATACGCAGTATTTT
13 - TRBD1 TRBJ2-3 TRBV2 CASRQGAADTQYF TGTGCCAGCAGGCAGGGGGCTGCAGATACGCAGTATTTT
14 - TRBD1 TRBJ2-5 TRBV6-5 CASKLPGQGETQYF TGTGCCAGCAAACTTCCGGGACAGGGCGAGACCCAGTACTTC
13 - - TRBJ2-7 TRBV9 CASSVVDGYEQYF TGTGCCAGCAGCGTAGTTGACGGTTACGAGCAGTACTTC
14 - - TRBJ2-7 TRBV6-5 CASSYGGGSYEQYF TGTGCCAGCAGTTATGGGGGCGGGAGCTACGAGCAGTACTTC
15 - - TRBJ2-3 TRBV25-1 CASSEWRGRVDTQYF TGTGCCAGCAGTGAATGGAGGGGAAGGGTAGATACGCAGTATTTT
14 - TRBD1 TRBJ2-5 TRBV5-1 CASSRTGRQETQYF TGCGCCAGCAGCCGGACAGGGAGGCAAGAGACCCAGTACTTC
17 - TRBD1 TRBJ1-3 TRBV7-9 CASSLSGTENSGNTIYF TGTGCCAGCAGCCTCTCCGGGACAGAGAACTCTGGAAACACCATATATTTT
15 - TRBD2 TRBJ2-3 TRBV5-4 CASSFGLAVGDTQYF TGTGCCAGCAGCTTTGGACTAGCGGTGGGAGATACGCAGTATTTT
11 - - TRBJ1-1 TRBV20-1 CSAARYTEAFF TGCAGTGCTGCGAGGTACACTGAAGCTTTCTTT
17 - - TRBJ2-6 TRBV5-1 CASSQGRPDSGANVLTF TGCGCCAGCAGCCAAGGACGGCCTGACTCTGGGGCCAACGTCCTGACTTTC
13 - - TRBJ1-2 TRBV11-2 CASSPQGRLVYTF TGTGCCAGCAGCCCCCAAGGACGCCTGGTATACACCTTC
18 - TRBD2 TRBJ2-1 TRBV7-6 CASSLNLAGGPSYNEQFF TGTGCCAGCAGCTTAAATCTAGCGGGGGGGCCGTCCTACAATGAGCAGTTCTTC
16 - - TRBJ2-1 TRBV10-3 CAISGPGAETYNEQFF TGTGCCATCAGTGGCCCCGGGGCAGAGACCTACAATGAGCAGTTCTTC
18 - - TRBJ2-3 TRBV10-3 CAISESVLGQVGPDTQYF TGTGCCATCAGTGAGTCTGTCCTAGGCCAAGTAGGGCCAGATACGCAGTATTTT
14 - TRBD1 TRBJ1-6 TRBV5-4 CASSFQGAASPLHF TGTGCCAGCAGCTTTCAGGGGGCAGCGTCACCCCTCCACTTT
15 once - TRBJ2-2 TRBV9 CASSPGTPNTGELFF TGTGCCAGCAGCCCCGGGACTCCGAACACCGGGGAGCTGTTTTTT
12 - - TRBJ2-1 TRBV5-1 CASSLYVEEQFF TGCGCCAGCAGCTTATACGTCGAGGAGCAGTTCTTC
15 - TRBD2 TRBJ2-5 TRBV5-1 CASHTGGNAPGTQYF TGCGCCAGTCACACGGGGGGAAATGCTCCGGGGACCCAGTACTTC
15 - TRBD2 TRBJ2-1 TRBV7-2 CASSWNSGGAGEQFF TGTGCCAGCAGCTGGAATAGCGGGGGGGCCGGTGAGCAGTTCTTC
11 - - TRBJ1-1 TRBV10-3 CAISGDLEAFF TGTGCCATCAGTGGGGACCTTGAAGCTTTCTTT
12 - TRBD1 TRBJ2-7 TRBV5-6 CASSRQGREQYF TGTGCCAGCAGCCGACAGGGTCGGGAGCAGTACTTC